This record concerns one T cell receptor (beta chain) sequence. The time point: after neoadjuvant nivolumab, at surgical resection. Patients had HPV-negative, locally advanced oral cavity squamous cell carcinoma. This sample was taken from a study of neoadjuvant anti-PD-1 for oral cavity cancer. Across the study: Before surgery, most patients got three to four biweekly 3 mg/kg nivolumab doses.

Measured with immunoSEQ multiplex PCR; TCRdb has only the in-frame clones, and not every one. The sample consists of over 65,000 clones, approximately 81% of them appearing once. The sample was PBMCs, taken after nivolumab (anti-PD-1) treatment. The clonotype originates from a person aged 40 to 85 with oral cavity squamous cell carcinoma.

CDR3 in DNA: TGCGCCAGCAGTGCGAGGGGGGGACAGGGGATCGCCAAAAACATTCAGTACTTC. This gives the protein CASSARGGQGIAKNIQYF. V is TRBV10-1 and J is TRBJ2-4, with 10 bases identical to TRBD1. CDR1 and CDR2 from the germline V gene are WNHNN and SYGVQD (reference sequence). This CDR3 is built from 18 residues. V shed 4 bases, J shed 1 base, and the junction held 10 bases outside the gene matches.